Below, one T cell receptor beta chain is given with its context. The data stem from a study of blood T cell repertoires in COVID-19. Some clones are missing from TCRdb's copy, which holds only in-frame ones; the method was immunoSEQ multiplex PCR. The profile covers about 87,000 clones, with 70% to 90% appearing a single time and under 6% taken by the ten largest. Germline V gene lookup returns CDR1 SGDLS and CDR2 YYNGEE. The germline V and J ends were trimmed by 2 bases and 0 bases, with 11 bases remaining between them. The CDR3 is 16 residues long. The sequence came from a man between 40 and 49 years old with acute or convalescent COVID-19. The sequencing sample was made of peripheral blood. The chain is built from TRBV9 and TRBJ2-2, with D possibly matching TRBD1 (5 bases). The CDR3 DNA follows: TGTGCCAGCAGCGTGGGGCCACAGGCGAACACCGGGGAGCTGTTTTTT. It specifies CASSVGPQANTGELFF.